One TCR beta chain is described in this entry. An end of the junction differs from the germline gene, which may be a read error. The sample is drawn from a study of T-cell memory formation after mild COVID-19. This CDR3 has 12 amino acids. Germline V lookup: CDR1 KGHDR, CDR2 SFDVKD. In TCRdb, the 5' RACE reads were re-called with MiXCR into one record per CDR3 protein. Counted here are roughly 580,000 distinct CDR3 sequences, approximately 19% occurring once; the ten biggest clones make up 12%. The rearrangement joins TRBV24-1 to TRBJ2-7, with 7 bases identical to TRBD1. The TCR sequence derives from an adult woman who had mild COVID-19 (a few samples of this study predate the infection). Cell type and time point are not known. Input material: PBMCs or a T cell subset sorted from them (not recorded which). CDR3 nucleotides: TGTGCCACCAGTGATTTGGACAGGGAAGTGCACTTC. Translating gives CATSDLDREVHF.